This passage covers 28 T cell receptor beta chains from one sample sequenced in a study of shared clonotypes between healthy human individuals. The method was immunoSEQ multiplex PCR; TCRdb's version includes in-frame clones alone and lacks a portion of them. The top ten clones hold approximately 0.5% of a sample with roughly 1 million clones, approximately 80% of them seen once. The specimen was memory CD4+ T cells from PBMCs. Subset meaning: CD45RA-negative fraction. Receptor source: a man younger than 30 in good health. Some clones in this sample may be carry-over from other donors' samples.

This clone was seen ten or more times. The chain uses TRBV25-1 and TRBJ2-1; 9 bases map to TRBD1. The CDR3 length is 16 residues. Germline CDR1 MGHDK, CDR2 SYGVNS. V was clipped by 7 bases and J by 11 bases; unmatched bases: 18. The CDR3 nucleotides read TGTGCCAGCACCCCAGGAGGGACAGGGACGAGGAATCAGCAGTTCTTC. Translation gives CASTPGGTGTRNQQFF.

This clone was seen a single time. DNA of the CDR3: TGTGCCAGCAGTTACTCGATAGAGAGTCCGGGCGAGCAGTACTTC. It encodes CASSYSIESPGEQYF. The chain recombines TRBV6-5 with TRBJ2-7; no clear D gene. Trimming took 0 bases from V and 6 from J, leaving 15 bases between them. The CDR3 length is 15 residues. The germline gives CDR1 MNHEY, CDR2 SVGAGI.

This sequence joins TRBV2 and TRBJ2-1; 12 bases are shared with TRBD2. Germline CDR1 and CDR2: SNHLY and FYNNEI. The V and J ends lost 4 bases and 5 bases, in that order; junction bases with no gene match: 3. There are 15 residues in the CDR3. CDR3 in DNA: TGTGCCAGCAGTGGACTAGCGGGAGAGGACAATGAGCAGTTCTTC. Translated, it gives CASSGLAGEDNEQFF.

The chain combines TRBV11-2 with TRBJ2-7, with TRBD2 matching over 10 bases. Germline-derived CDR1 and CDR2 are SGHAT and FQNNGV. J lost 4 bases, V lost 2 bases, and 2 bases had no gene match. CDR3 length: 14 amino acids. The CDR3 nucleotides read TGTGCCAGCAGCTTAACTAGCGGGAAATACGAGCAGTACTTC. It codes for CASSLTSGKYEQYF.

The J gene is TRBJ2-7, the V gene TRBV28; 9 positions match TRBD1. This CDR3 is built from 16 residues. Germline V lookup: CDR1 MDHEN, CDR2 SYDVKM. Trimming cost V 7 bases and J 3 bases; bases outside gene matches: 13. DNA of the CDR3: TGTGCCAGCATCCCCGGGACAGGGTCAAGTAACTACGAGCAGTACTTC. It is translated as CASIPGTGSSNYEQYF.

The rearrangement joins TRBV29-1 to TRBJ2-5; no clear D. CDR3 length: 11 amino acids. Per germline, CDR1 SQVTM and CDR2 ANQGSEA. V dropped 8 bases and J dropped 2 bases, with 9 bases sitting between them. The CDR3 loop is CSFPRQETQYF. CDR3 bases: TGCAGCTTTCCCAGGCAAGAGACCCAGTACTTC.

The V call is TRBV7-9, the J call TRBJ1-3; the D is unclear. Trimming left V 5 bases short and J 6 bases short, with 20 bases between. The CDR3 sequence is 16 residues long. Per the germline V gene, CDR1 is SEHNR and CDR2 is FQNEAQ (reference sequence). In nucleotides, the CDR3 is TGTGCCAGCAGCCGACTCCGGGATCGAAGGGAAAACACCATATATTTT. The encoded protein is CASSRLRDRRENTIYF.

The chain carries TRBV7-3 and TRBJ2-4, with 10 bases that match TRBD1. Germline assignment: CDR1 SGHTA and CDR2 FQGTGA. The V and J ends lost 4 bases and 7 bases, in that order; junction bases with no gene match: 1. The CDR3 has 13 residues. The CDR3 spells CASSWTGGNIQYF. The CDR3 nucleotides are TGTGCCAGCAGCTGGACAGGGGGGAACATTCAGTACTTC.

The rearrangement uses TRBV6-6 and TRBJ2-2; 10 bases align to TRBD1. Per the germline V gene, CDR1 is MNHNY and CDR2 is SVGAGI (reference sequence). The CDR3 contains 16 residues. The trim removed 5 bases at V and 4 bases at J, leaving 7 bases unmatched. CDR3 sequence reads: CASSRGTGEGTGELFF. CDR3 bases: TGTGCCAGCAGTCGAGGGACAGGGGAGGGCACCGGGGAGCTGTTTTTT.

The chain recombines TRBV28 with TRBJ1-1; D not resolved. Germline lookup yields CDR1 MDHEN and CDR2 SYDVKM. V was trimmed by 6 bases and J by 10 bases, leaving 12 bases between them. CDR3 size: 11 residues. Here the CDR3 DNA reads TGTGCCAGCAGGGGGTCAGCCGGAGCTTTCTTT. It codes for CASRGSAGAFF.

A remark on this clone: A read error may explain this, as a much larger clone is one base away. The gene calls are TRBV4-2 and TRBJ2-6; no firm D call. This CDR3 has 13 amino acids. Trimming took off 4 bases at V and 0 bases at J, with 1 base between the two ends. Looked up from germline, CDR1 is LGHNA and CDR2 is YNFKEQ. Here the CDR3 DNA reads TGTGCCAGCAGCCTCTCTGGGGCCAACGTCCTGACTTTC. It codes for CASSLSGANVLTF.

This rearrangement joins TRBV18 to TRBJ2-3; D remains unclear. Germline V lookup: CDR1 KGHSH, CDR2 LQKENI. With 3 bases removed from V and 0 bases from J, the gap between germline ends came to 10 bases. This CDR3 contains 15 residues. Here the CDR3 reads CASSPRLGSTDTQYF. CDR3 DNA sequence: TGTGCCAGCTCACCTCGACTGGGAAGCACAGATACGCAGTATTTT. Full variable domain (rest looked up from reference TRBV18 and TRBJ2-3): NAGVMQNPRHLVRRRGQEARLRCSPMKGHSHVYWYRQLPEEGLKFMVYLQKENIIDESGMPKERFSAEFPKEGPSILRIQQVVRGDSAAYFCASSPRLGSTDTQYFGPGTRLTVL.

There are a few counts of this clone. The gene calls are TRBV7-2 and TRBJ2-3; 7 positions match TRBD2. After removal of 5 bases from V and 3 bases from J, the junction contained 2 bases not matched to a gene. Germline-derived CDR1 and CDR2 are SGHTA and FQGNSA. The CDR3 loop spans 13 amino acids. In DNA, the CDR3 is TGTGCCAGCAGCGCTAGCGGAACAGATACGCAGTATTTT. Its protein is CASSASGTDTQYF.

V and J are TRBV9 and TRBJ2-5; 7 bases map to TRBD1. The CDR3 extends over 13 amino acids. Trimming cost V 3 bases and J 5 bases; bases outside gene matches: 4. CDR1 SGDLS and CDR2 YYNGEE come from the germline V gene. The CDR3 loop is CASSAGTEETQYF. The DNA of the CDR3 is TGTGCCAGCAGCGCCGGGACAGAGGAGACCCAGTACTTC.

To note about this clone: In the same sample, other DNA sequences code for this CDR3. The gene calls are TRBV5-1 and TRBJ2-5; D unclear. Germline V gene sequence: CDR1 SGHRS, CDR2 YFSETQ. V shed 0 bases and J shed 2 bases, with 5 bases lying between them. The CDR3 totals 13 residues. The CDR3 DNA follows: TGCGCCAGCAGCTTGGGTAGGCAAGAGACCCAGTACTTC. Encoded protein: CASSLGRQETQYF.

The chain carries TRBV21-1 and TRBJ1-1. TRBV21-1 is recorded as a pseudogene. This CDR3 is built from 12 residues. The CDR3 loop is CASRTENTEAFF. The CDR3 nucleotides are TGTGCCAGCAGGACGGAGAACACTGAAGCTTTCTTT.

The chain joins TRBV18 to TRBJ2-1; the D is unclear. The CDR3 sequence is 12 residues long. V was shortened by 2 bases and J by 10 bases, with 9 bases between the two germline ends. The germline gives CDR1 KGHSH, CDR2 LQKENI. The CDR3 DNA is TGTGCCAGCTCACCATTGGTTCCCGAGCAGTTCTTC. Protein sequence: CASSPLVPEQFF.

The CDR3 reads CASSLARGGEQYF. The DNA for the CDR3 is TGTGCCAGCAGCTTAGCGAGGGGTGGCGAGCAGTACTTC. This chain links TRBV11-2 with TRBJ2-7, with D perhaps assigned TRBD1 or TRBD2 (5 bases each). Germline V gene lookup returns CDR1 SGHAT and CDR2 FQNNGV. V was shortened by 1 base and J by 6 bases, with 10 bases between the two germline ends. CDR3 length: 13 residues.

CDR3 DNA sequence: TGTGCCAGCAGTTATCCGGAAACAGGGGACGACGAGCAGTACTTC. The encoded protein is CASSYPETGDDEQYF. The chain has TRBV6-6 and TRBJ2-7; the match to TRBD1 covers 7 bases. The CDR3 has 15 residues. Unmatched junction bases numbered 10, after V lost 3 bases and J lost 5 bases. The germline CDR1 and CDR2 sequences are MNHNY and SVGAGI (reference sequence).

The rearrangement uses TRBV28 and TRBJ1-3; D not resolved. Trimming cost V 5 bases and J 4 bases, with 15 bases left between them. The CDR3 contains 15 residues. Germline V gene lookup returns CDR1 MDHEN and CDR2 SYDVKM. CDR3: CASSTLNAPGNTIYF. The CDR3 DNA reads TGTGCCAGCAGTACCCTTAATGCCCCGGGAAACACCATATATTTT.

The CDR3 sequence: CASSQDQGQGSYGYTF. The CDR3 DNA follows: TGTGCCAGCAGCCAAGATCAGGGACAGGGGAGCTATGGCTACACCTTC. The gene calls are TRBV4-2 and TRBJ1-2, with 10 bases lining up with TRBD1. Germline CDR1 and CDR2: LGHNA and YNFKEQ. This CDR3 has 16 residues. V lost 0 bases, J lost 4 bases, and 5 bases stayed unmatched.

The chain is built from TRBV25-1 and TRBJ2-5; 8 nucleotides line up with TRBD1. The CDR3 is 17 residues long. From germline, CDR1 is MGHDK and CDR2 SYGVNS. V shed 0 bases, J shed 5 bases, and the junction held 11 bases outside the gene matches. CDR3 nucleotide sequence: TGTGCCAGCAGTGAATATAGCGGTGGACAGGGAAGCGAGACCCAGTACTTC. Amino acid sequence: CASSEYSGGQGSETQYF.

The chain couples TRBV6-5 to TRBJ2-3; 9 bases are a match to TRBD2. Per the germline V gene, CDR1 is MNHEY and CDR2 is SVGAGI. The ends lost 9 bases at V and 2 bases at J; junction bases unmatched: 6. The CDR3 sequence is 14 residues long. The CDR3 protein is CASAAGGITDTQYF. The CDR3 DNA reads TGTGCCAGTGCGGCGGGAGGGATCACAGATACGCAGTATTTT.

This clone has a single count. The chain combines TRBV27 with TRBJ1-1; tentatively, D is TRBD1 (5 bases). Trimming cost V 3 bases and J 6 bases, with 11 bases left between them. The CDR3 has 13 amino acids. Germline values: CDR1 MNHEY, CDR2 SMNVEV (reference sequence). CDR3 amino acids: CASSFRGAAEAFF. In DNA, the CDR3 is TGTGCCAGCAGTTTCAGAGGGGCCGCTGAAGCTTTCTTT.

This clone turned up a few times. The CDR3 DNA reads as TGTGCCACTCACTCCGGGACAGGGGTATACGAGCAGTACTTC. Translating it yields CATHSGTGVYEQYF. The chain couples TRBV28 to TRBJ2-7; 10 bases line up with TRBD1. Losses at the gene ends were 10 bases for V and 4 bases for J; bases not matched to a gene: 10. This CDR3 comprises 14 residues. Germline CDR1 is MDHEN and CDR2 is SYDVKM.

This chain joins TRBV5-1 and TRBJ2-4, with a weak D call TRBD2 (7 bases). The CDR3 loop spans 19 amino acids. Looked up from germline, CDR1 is SGHRS and CDR2 is YFSETQ. The V gene lost 4 bases and the J gene lost 4 bases, with 27 bases spanning the gap. CDR3 amino acids: CASSPNSPRGAGEKNIQYF. CDR3 nucleotides: TGCGCCAGCAGCCCGAACTCCCCCCGGGGGGCCGGGGAGAAAAACATTCAGTACTTC.

The DNA of the CDR3 is TGCGCCAGCAGCTTTGGGGGAATCGATCAGCCCCAGCATTTT. Translation gives CASSFGGIDQPQHF. The rearrangement links TRBV5-1 to TRBJ1-5; a possible D gene is TRBD1 (5 bases). The CDR3 totals 14 residues. The V end was cut by 2 bases, the J end by 5 bases, with 11 bases between. CDR1 and CDR2 from the germline V gene are SGHRS and YFSETQ.

This chain joins TRBV5-4 and TRBJ2-3, with 8 positions matching TRBD1. J was trimmed by 0 bases and V by 4 bases; bases with no gene match: 7. Germline V gives CDR1 SGHNT, CDR2 YYREEE (reference sequence). The CDR3 runs to 16 residues. The CDR3 sequence is CASSTNRGRSTDTQYF. CDR3 bases: TGTGCCAGCAGCACCAACAGGGGGAGGAGCACAGATACGCAGTATTTT.